One TCR beta chain is described in this entry. The protocol was immunoSEQ multiplex PCR, while the TCRdb copy is restricted to in-frame clones and leaves out a portion. This table holds some 2 million clones, less than 95% found once. This sample is part of a study of shared clonotypes between healthy human individuals. For the study at large: The study enrolled a couple of women and a few men aged 18 to 49.

This CDR3 spans 16 amino acids. Per the germline V gene, CDR1 is MNHNY and CDR2 is SVGAGI (reference sequence). Trimming cost V 5 bases and J 3 bases, with 20 bases left between them. CD45RO-negative, CCR7-positively selected cells formed the naive CD8 fraction, excluding terminally differentiated effector memory CD45RA+ cells. V usage is TRBV6-6 and J usage is TRBJ2-7; weak D call: TRBD2 (6 bases). The material sequenced was naive CD8+ T cells sorted from blood. This clonotype was sampled from a man aged 18 to 29 in good health. CDR3 bases: TGTGCCAGCAGTGCTATGTCCCGGGACTTTTTCTACGAGCAGTACTTC. This sequence encodes CASSAMSRDFFYEQYF.